The table lists the clone carrying this TCR beta chain with a count of one. Its antigen is still unknown. The CDR3 loop spans 14 amino acids. V lost 6 bases to trimming and J lost 1 base; unmatched junction nucleotides: 6. Germline V gene data show CDR1 as SGHRS and CDR2 as YFSETQ. TCRdb re-analysed the reads in MiXCR, keeping a single row per CDR3 protein. The data show 680,000 or so distinct CDR3 sequences, roughly 36% seen once. The data were taken from a study of T cell repertoires in cytomegalovirus infection. Overall study results and limits: CMV-specific TCR beta clonotypes restricted by HLA-C dominated the ex vivo response. Cumulative public TCR beta family frequency identified carriers of CMV plus the relevant HLA.

This clonotype was obtained from a human donor in good health (CMV status not recorded). Some clones in this sample may be carry-over from other donors' samples. The chain joins TRBV5-1 to TRBJ2-7; 8 bases agree with TRBD1. Input material: PBMCs. In DNA, the CDR3 is TGCGCCAGCACCCCGACAGGGGAGTCCTACGAGCAGTACTTC. Its protein is CASTPTGESYEQYF.